The rows below give T cell receptor beta chains drawn from one sample of a study of T cells after yellow fever vaccination. TCRdb re-called the 5' RACE reads through MiXCR, storing one row per CDR3 protein. The sample gives around 300,000 distinct CDR3 sequences, around 4.5% of which show up once; roughly a fifth is in the top ten. The starting material was PBMCs, obtained 15 days after the yellow fever booster vaccination. These receptors were taken from a man aged 18 to 29 who received the YFV17D yellow fever vaccine. The CDR3 runs from the conserved cysteine through the conserved F or W. D genes are given only for firm matches. Rows give clone size only sometimes, using once, few, many, or a class for an expanded clone.

TRBJ1-1,TRBV5-1,TRBD1,many,CASSPRQGSEAFF,TGCGCCAGCAGCCCCCGACAGGGTTCAGAAGCTTTCTTT
TRBJ2-5,TRBV20-1,NA,many,CSARRGTGTQYF,TGCAGTGCTAGACGAGGGACGGGGACCCAGTACTTC
TRBJ2-1,TRBV12-3/TRBV12-4,TRBD1,few,CASSTSGTGEGNEQFF,TGTGCCAGCAGCACTTCAGGGACAGGGGAAGGGAATGAGCAGTTCTTC
TRBJ1-1,TRBV30,NA,NA,CAWRRVGPEAFF,TGTGCCTGGAGGAGGGTAGGTCCTGAAGCTTTCTTT
TRBJ2-3,TRBV5-1,TRBD2,few,CASSRGLAVDDTQYF,TGCGCCAGCAGCCGGGGACTAGCCGTCGACGATACGCAGTATTTT
TRBJ2-3,TRBV7-2,TRBD2,few,CASSLRGTSGGTQYF,TGTGCCAGCAGCTTACGGGGGACTAGCGGGGGAACGCAGTATTTT
TRBJ1-1,TRBV20-1,NA,few,CSAREGLREAFF,TGCAGTGCTAGGGAGGGCCTCAGGGAAGCTTTCTTT
TRBJ2-5,TRBV4-1,NA,few,CASSQDRGREVTQYF,TGCGCCAGCAGCCAAGACCGTGGCAGGGAGGTGACCCAGTACTTC
TRBJ2-1,TRBV7-3,NA,many,CASSPPGGNHEQFF,TGTGCCAGCAGCCCCCCAGGGGGGAACCATGAGCAGTTCTTC
TRBJ1-4,TRBV30,TRBD1,NA,CALDGGGEKLFF,TGTGCCTTGGACGGAGGGGGCGAAAAACTGTTTTTT
TRBJ1-4,TRBV27,NA,NA,CASSLSSLGDEKLFF,TGTGCCAGCAGTTTATCGTCCTTGGGTGATGAAAAACTGTTTTTT
TRBJ2-1,TRBV5-1,TRBD2,NA,CASSSGGSSYNEQFF,TGCGCCAGCAGCTCGGGGGGGAGCTCCTACAATGAGCAGTTCTTC
TRBJ1-2,TRBV12-3/TRBV12-4,NA,many,CASSPFGGWGYTF,TGTGCCAGCAGTCCCTTCGGGGGCTGGGGCTACACCTTC
TRBJ2-6,TRBV4-3,NA,many,CASSQDRASGANVLTF,TGCGCCAGCAGCCAAGACAGGGCGTCCGGGGCCAACGTCCTGACTTTC
TRBJ2-5,TRBV4-2,NA,many,CASSHYQMGQDGTQYF,TGTGCCAGCAGCCACTACCAGATGGGGCAAGACGGGACCCAGTACTTC
TRBJ2-7,TRBV11-2,NA,NA,CASREPHSYEQYF,TGTGCCAGCAGGGAGCCGCACAGCTACGAGCAGTACTTC
TRBJ1-6,TRBV5-1,NA,NA,CASSAEDNSPLHF,TGCGCCAGCAGTGCCGAGGATAATTCACCCCTCCACTTT
TRBJ2-5,TRBV7-2,TRBD2,NA,CASSQGTSGGETQYF,TGTGCCAGCAGCCAGGGGACTAGCGGGGGGGAGACCCAGTACTTC
TRBJ2-5,TRBV4-3,TRBD2,many,CASSQVMGGVETQYF,TGCGCCAGCAGCCAAGTCATGGGGGGGGTAGAGACCCAGTACTTC
TRBJ1-5,TRBV4-3,NA,many,CASSQETRGQPQHF,TGCGCCAGCAGCCAAGAAACGCGGGGCCAGCCCCAGCATTTT
TRBJ2-6,TRBV5-5,NA,few,CASSWGFRSGANVLTF,TGTGCCAGCAGCTGGGGATTTCGCTCTGGGGCCAACGTCCTGACTTTC
TRBJ2-2,TRBV11-2,TRBD2,NA,CASRKRGINTGELFF,TGTGCCAGCAGAAAGCGGGGGATAAACACCGGGGAGCTGTTTTTT
TRBJ2-7,TRBV6-5,TRBD1,few,CASRDRGLPYEQYF,TGTGCCAGCAGAGACAGGGGGTTACCCTACGAGCAGTACTTC
TRBJ2-1,TRBV20-1,NA,many,CSARGGGPAYNEQFF,TGCAGTGCTAGAGGGGGGGGGCCCGCCTACAATGAGCAGTTCTTC
TRBJ1-1,TRBV20-1,NA,few,CSASYRAGSPEAFF,TGCAGTGCTAGTTATAGAGCAGGGAGCCCTGAAGCTTTCTTT
TRBJ2-5,TRBV12-3/TRBV12-4,NA,NA,CASSSPQGGQETQYF,TGTGCCAGCAGTTCACCTCAGGGGGGTCAAGAGACCCAGTACTTC
TRBJ1-4,TRBV7-9,NA,NA,CASSKMSEKLFF,TGTGCCAGCAGCAAGATGAGTGAAAAACTGTTTTTT
TRBJ1-5,TRBV5-6,NA,NA,CASSRDFNQPQHF,TGTGCCAGCAGCAGGGACTTTAATCAGCCCCAGCATTTT
TRBJ2-3,TRBV2,NA,NA,CASSERRHSQDTQYF,TGTGCCAGCAGTGAACGCAGGCACAGCCAGGATACGCAGTATTTT
TRBJ1-2,TRBV7-2,NA,NA,CASSLLGQDYGYTF,TGTGCCAGCAGCTTATTAGGCCAAGACTATGGCTACACCTTC
TRBJ1-3,TRBV12-3/TRBV12-4,NA,few,CASSLNTGSSGNTIYF,TGTGCCAGCAGTTTAAACACCGGATCCTCTGGAAACACCATATATTTT
TRBJ1-6,TRBV7-2,NA,many,CASSFSRDPGSPLHF,TGTGCCAGCAGCTTTAGCCGAGATCCGGGTTCACCCCTCCACTTT
TRBJ2-3,TRBV5-1,NA,few,CASSLPQHRSTQYF,TGCGCCAGCAGCTTGCCACAGCACAGATCTACGCAGTATTTT
TRBJ1-4,TRBV6-2/TRBV6-3,NA,NA,CATARGTTNEKLFF,TGTGCCACAGCCCGGGGAACAACTAATGAAAAACTGTTTTTT
TRBJ1-4,TRBV7-9,NA,NA,CASGGEPGGEKLFF,TGTGCCAGCGGGGGGGAACCTGGGGGTGAAAAACTGTTTTTT
TRBJ1-4,TRBV25-1,NA,few,CASSLGGRGGEKLFF,TGTGCCAGCAGCTTGGGGGGGCGCGGTGGTGAAAAACTGTTTTTT
TRBJ1-6,TRBV5-1,NA,NA,CASSSAGVLEDYSPLHF,TGCGCCAGCAGCTCGGCGGGGGTACTGGAAGACTATTCACCCCTCCACTTT
TRBJ2-5,TRBV5-1,NA,few,CATKPGPTGETQYF,TGCGCCACCAAACCAGGACCGACCGGAGAGACCCAGTACTTC
TRBJ1-6,TRBV7-9,NA,few,CASSLIGKNSPLHF,TGTGCCAGCAGCTTAATTGGGAAAAATTCACCCCTCCACTTT
TRBJ2-3,TRBV6-5,TRBD1,NA,CASSYGQGGPPDLDTQYF,TGTGCCAGCAGTTACGGACAGGGTGGCCCGCCGGATCTAGATACGCAGTATTTT
TRBJ1-1,TRBV19,NA,few,CASSTHRNEAFF,TGTGCCAGTAGTACCCACAGGAATGAAGCTTTCTTT
TRBJ1-1,TRBV5-1,NA,few,CASSPQEGGTEAFF,TGCGCCAGCAGCCCGCAGGAGGGTGGTACTGAAGCTTTCTTT
TRBJ2-1,TRBV24-1,TRBD1,few,CATSVAGTAYNEQFF,TGTGCCACCAGTGTCGCCGGGACAGCCTACAATGAGCAGTTCTTC
TRBJ2-5,TRBV5-1,NA,NA,CASSWGTLGGETQYF,TGCGCCAGCAGCTGGGGGACTCTCGGCGGGGAGACCCAGTACTTC
TRBJ1-5,TRBV29-1,TRBD1,NA,CSVETGGNQPQHF,TGCAGCGTGGAGACAGGGGGCAATCAGCCCCAGCATTTT
TRBJ1-3,TRBV5-1,TRBD1,few,CASSLGQGSENTIYF,TGCGCCAGCAGCTTGGGACAGGGAAGTGAAAACACCATATATTTT
TRBJ2-5,TRBV12-3/TRBV12-4,NA,many,CASSRRSTETQYF,TGTGCCAGCAGTCGCAGGAGTACAGAGACCCAGTACTTC
TRBJ2-3,TRBV20-1,NA,many,CSASRAPIDTQYF,TGCAGTGCTAGTAGAGCCCCGATAGATACGCAGTATTTT
TRBJ1-3,TRBV12-3/TRBV12-4,TRBD1,NA,CASSTWAGGFADTIYF,TGTGCCAGCAGCACGTGGGCAGGGGGTTTCGCGGACACCATATATTTT
TRBJ2-3,TRBV3-1,NA,NA,CASSALLGRSFTDTQYF,TGTGCCAGCAGCGCACTCTTGGGACGGTCCTTCACAGATACGCAGTATTTT
TRBJ2-1,TRBV7-3,TRBD2,few,CASSLTGGSSSNEQFF,TGTGCCAGCAGCTTAACGGGGGGGTCCTCGTCCAATGAGCAGTTCTTC
TRBJ1-1,TRBV12-3/TRBV12-4,NA,many,CASSLLQGGRTEAFF,TGTGCCAGCAGTTTATTACAGGGCGGTCGGACTGAAGCTTTCTTT
TRBJ2-1,TRBV7-2,NA,NA,CASREGGKDNEQFF,TGTGCCAGCAGAGAGGGAGGTAAAGACAATGAGCAGTTCTTC
TRBJ1-2,TRBV5-1,NA,NA,CASSVTASNYGYTF,TGCGCCAGCAGCGTGACAGCATCTAACTATGGCTACACCTTC